A single sample gave rise to the 26 T cell receptor beta chains below, sequenced in a study of blood T cell repertoires in COVID-19. The assay was immunoSEQ multiplex PCR, and TCRdb's table has in-frame clones only and misses some. The sample has 250,000 or so clones; more than 65% are singletons. The sequenced sample was PBMCs or T cells enriched from blood (not recorded which). Receptor source: a man aged 45 to 65 who had recovered from COVID-19.

The V and J genes are TRBV5-6 and TRBJ1-6; no clear D. Trimming removed 4 bases at V and 7 bases at J, with 15 bases between. The CDR3 is made up of 15 amino acids. Germline V gene lookup returns CDR1 SGHDT and CDR2 YYEEEE. CDR3 loop: CASSLLDGENSPLHF. CDR3 nucleotides: TGTGCCAGCAGCCTGCTAGACGGCGAGAATTCACCCCTCCACTTT.

J is TRBJ2-1 and V is TRBV7-2; 13 bases align to TRBD2. The length of the CDR3 is 16 residues. Germline V lookup: CDR1 SGHTA, CDR2 FQGNSA. J was trimmed by 10 bases and V by 5 bases; bases with no gene match: 11. The CDR3 region is CASSRRTSGGLKEQFF. CDR3 coding DNA: TGTGCCAGCAGCCGCCGGACTAGCGGGGGACTGAAAGAGCAGTTCTTC. Drawing the rest from reference TRBV7-2 and TRBJ2-1, the complete variable domain is GAGVSQSPSNKVTEKGKDVELRCDPISGHTALYWYRQSLGQGLEFLIYFQGNSAPDKSGLPSDRFSAERTGGSVSTLTIQRTQQEDSAVYLCASSRRTSGGLKEQFFGPGTRLTVL.

A few counts support this clone. The chain combines TRBV2 with TRBJ2-1; 8 nucleotides match TRBD2. Unmatched junction bases numbered 11, after V lost 6 bases and J lost 4 bases. This CDR3 is 16 amino acids long. Germline V lookup: CDR1 SNHLY, CDR2 FYNNEI. Here the CDR3 reads CASSLGTGGQYNEQFF. The CDR3 coding sequence is TGTGCCAGCAGCCTAGGGACGGGGGGGCAATACAATGAGCAGTTCTTC. Full variable domain (remainder filled in from reference TRBV2 and TRBJ2-1): EPEVTQTPSHQVTQMGQEVILRCVPISNHLYFYWYRQILGQKVEFLVSFYNNEISEKSEIFDDQFSVERPDGSNFTLKIRSTKLEDSAMYFCASSLGTGGQYNEQFFGPGTRLTVL.

This sequence joins TRBV4-1 and TRBJ1-6, with no clear D. From germline, CDR1 is MGHRA and CDR2 YSYEKL. The germline V and J ends were trimmed by 1 base and 8 bases, with 15 bases remaining between them. This CDR3 has 16 amino acids. Here the CDR3 DNA reads TGCGCCAGCAGCCAAGGTCGGTCAAAAACTCATTCACCCCTCCACTTT. Residues: CASSQGRSKTHSPLHF.

The chain joins TRBV5-6 to TRBJ2-5, with 7 nucleotides matching TRBD2. V shed 3 bases, J shed 4 bases, and the junction held 9 bases outside the gene matches. This CDR3 contains 15 residues. CDR1 and CDR2 (germline): SGHDT, YYEEEE. The CDR3 DNA follows: TGTGCCAGCAGCTCCCGACTAGCTTCGGGAGAGACCCAGTACTTC. This gives the protein CASSSRLASGETQYF.

Only one count was recorded for this clone. The rearrangement links TRBV20-1 to TRBJ1-2; no firm D call. V lost 4 bases and J lost 5, with 8 bases in between. This CDR3 is 11 amino acids long. Germline loops: CDR1 DFQATT, CDR2 SNEGSKA (reference sequence). The CDR3 coding sequence is TGCAGTGCTATGCAACAGTATGGCTACACCTTC. It yields the protein CSAMQQYGYTF.

The V gene is TRBV5-1, the J gene TRBJ1-6; 7 bases fit TRBD1. The CDR3 contains 18 residues. V lost 4 bases, J lost 0 bases, and 10 bases stayed unmatched. CDR1 and CDR2 from the germline V gene are SGHRS and YFSETQ. CDR3 region: CASSKGTEPFSYNSPLHF. CDR3 DNA: TGCGCCAGCAGCAAAGGGACAGAGCCCTTCTCCTATAATTCACCCCTCCACTTT.

The J gene is TRBJ1-5, the V gene TRBV6-1; the D gene is possibly TRBD1 (6 bases). Germline V lookup: CDR1 MNHNS, CDR2 SASEGT. Trimming left V 6 bases short and J 4 bases short, with 13 bases between. The CDR3 length is 14 residues. CDR3 residues: CASSPSTGNQPQHF. The CDR3 DNA is TGTGCCAGCAGCCCCTCAACAGGGAATCAGCCCCAGCATTTT.

As DNA, the CDR3 is TGTGCCAGTAGCTCCCTAGCGGGAGTTGAGTATACGCAGTATTTT. The encoded protein is CASSSLAGVEYTQYF. The V gene is TRBV19, the J gene TRBJ2-3; 10 bases map to TRBD2. V lost 6 bases to trimming and J lost 7 bases; unmatched junction nucleotides: 10. The V gene's germline CDR1 is LNHDA and CDR2 SQIVND (reference sequence). This CDR3 region has 15 residues.

The V gene is TRBV30, the J gene TRBJ1-1, with D possibly matching TRBD1 (6 bases). The CDR3 spans 14 residues. The V gene lost 1 base and the J gene lost 4 bases, with 13 bases spanning the gap. Germline V gene data show CDR1 as GTSNPN and CDR2 as SVGIG (reference sequence). CDR3 in amino acids: CAWSGLEGVTEAFF. CDR3 nucleotide sequence: TGTGCCTGGAGTGGCCTAGAGGGGGTCACTGAAGCTTTCTTT.

In its sample, this clone was seen a few times. The chain links TRBV7-3 to TRBJ1-2; D is uncertain. Germline V gene lookup returns CDR1 SGHTA and CDR2 FQGTGA. The CDR3 consists of 15 residues. V gave up 5 bases and J gave up 4 bases, with 17 bases separating them. CDR3 coding DNA: TGTGCCAGCAGCCCCCAAGTTGAGGCGGGCTATGGCTACACCTTC. It codes for CASSPQVEAGYGYTF.

This clone has only one observation. V usage is TRBV5-1 and J usage is TRBJ2-2, with 14 positions matching TRBD2. Germline assignment: CDR1 SGHRS and CDR2 YFSETQ. V shed 4 bases and J 4 bases; nucleotides not matched to a gene: 9. This CDR3 is built from 18 residues. The CDR3 DNA reads as TGCGCCAGCAGCACCTCGGGACTAGCGGGGGAGACCACCGGGGAGCTGTTTTTT. Amino acids: CASSTSGLAGETTGELFF.

V and J are TRBV27 and TRBJ2-3, with 14 bases fitting TRBD2. With 5 bases clipped from V and 5 bases from J, the junction kept 15 bases outside the gene matches. CDR1 and CDR2 (germline): MNHEY, SMNVEV (reference sequence). This CDR3 spans 19 amino acids. The CDR3 reads CASSPPRLAGGPKLDTQYF. The CDR3 DNA sequence: TGTGCCAGCAGTCCGCCCCGACTAGCGGGAGGGCCAAAGCTAGATACGCAGTATTTT.

The V and J genes are TRBV2 and TRBJ2-1; 12 bases map to TRBD2. V shed 3 bases, J shed 4 bases, and the junction held 4 bases outside the gene matches. Germline CDR1 is SNHLY and CDR2 is FYNNEI. This CDR3 has 16 amino acids. The DNA of the CDR3 is TGTGCCAGCAGTGAGGTACTAGCGGGGGGTTACAATGAGCAGTTCTTC. Protein sequence: CASSEVLAGGYNEQFF.

The V and J genes are TRBV11-2 and TRBJ2-7, with 10 positions matching TRBD1. V lost 3 bases and J lost 3; bases outside the gene matches: 2. Germline V gene sequence: CDR1 SGHAT, CDR2 FQNNGV. The CDR3 loop spans 14 amino acids. CDR3 sequence reads: CASSFGQGGYEQYF. The CDR3 region has the DNA TGTGCCAGCAGCTTTGGACAGGGGGGCTACGAGCAGTACTTC. Full variable domain (rest looked up from reference TRBV11-2 and TRBJ2-7): EAGVAQSPRYKIIEKRQSVAFWCNPISGHATLYWYQQILGQGPKLLIQFQNNGVVDDSQLPKDRFSAERLKGVDSTLKIQPAKLEDSAVYLCASSFGQGGYEQYFGPGTRLTVT.

This clone was detected only a few times. This chain connects TRBV7-3 to TRBJ2-5; TRBD2 matches 11 bases. J was trimmed by 7 bases and V by 5 bases; bases with no gene match: 3. The CDR3 is made up of 13 amino acids. The germline gives CDR1 SGHTA, CDR2 FQGTGA. The CDR3 reads CASSPTSGATQYF. The CDR3 bases are TGTGCCAGCAGCCCGACTAGCGGGGCGACCCAGTACTTC.

The rearrangement uses TRBV10-3 and TRBJ1-1, with D possibly TRBD1 on 5 matching bases. Trimming took 6 bases from V and 1 from J, leaving 9 bases between them. CDR3 size: 13 residues. From germline, CDR1 is ENHRY and CDR2 SYGVKD. The DNA of the CDR3 is TGTGCCATCAGCACTACAGGGAACACTGAAGCTTTCTTT. Translated, it gives CAISTTGNTEAFF.

V gene TRBV12-3 or TRBV12-4 combines with J gene TRBJ2-3; TRBD2 is a possible D gene (5 bases). This CDR3 region has 12 residues. V lost 5 bases and J lost 5, with 8 bases in between. CDR3 amino acids: CASSLGVDTQYF. Here the CDR3 DNA reads TGTGCCAGCAGTCTCGGGGTAGATACGCAGTATTTT.

V gene TRBV4-2 combines with J gene TRBJ2-1; 10 nucleotides line up with TRBD2. Unmatched junction bases numbered 7, after V lost 4 bases and J lost 1 base. In germline, CDR1 is LGHNA, CDR2 YNFKEQ. The CDR3 is 17 residues long. DNA for the CDR3: TGTGCCAGCAGCCGTGACGAGCGGGGGGGTTCCTACAATGAGCAGTTCTTC. Its protein product is CASSRDERGGSYNEQFF.

V usage is TRBV4-1 and J usage is TRBJ1-5; D not certain. The CDR3 runs 14 residues. In germline, CDR1 is MGHRA, CDR2 YSYEKL. The V end lost 0 bases, the J end lost 5 bases, and 8 bases lay between the germline ends. The CDR3 here is CASSQDAGYQPQHF. For the CDR3, the DNA is TGCGCCAGCAGCCAAGACGCGGGGTATCAGCCCCAGCATTTT.

V usage is TRBV7-2 and J usage is TRBJ2-7, with a tentative D call TRBD1 (6 bases). CDR3 size: 14 residues. Germline V CDR1 and CDR2: SGHTA, FQGNSA. Trimming removed 5 bases from V and 5 bases from J, with 16 bases in between. CDR3 nucleotides: TGTGCCAGCAGCATCGACTCAGGGGCCGACGAGCAGTACTTC. Its protein product is CASSIDSGADEQYF.

This chain connects TRBV12-3 or TRBV12-4 to TRBJ2-3; weak D call: TRBD2 (5 bases). CDR3 length: 13 amino acids. Trimming cost V 7 bases and J 3 bases, with 11 bases left between them. The DNA for the CDR3 is TGTGCCAGCAAGGTTGGGGAGACAGATACGCAGTATTTT. Translated: CASKVGETDTQYF.

The rearrangement joins TRBV4-1 to TRBJ2-2, with 16 positions matching TRBD2. Germline loops: CDR1 MGHRA, CDR2 YSYEKL. The CDR3 length is 20 residues. With V trimmed by 3 bases and J by 7 bases, 14 bases remained unmatched. The CDR3 DNA is TGCGCCAGCAGCCACCAGGGACTAGCGGGAGGGCCCATGTTGGGCGGGGAGCTGTTTTTT. Translating it yields CASSHQGLAGGPMLGGELFF.

V is TRBV15 and J is TRBJ2-7, with D maybe TRBD2 (5 bases). V lost 0 bases to trimming and J lost 7 bases, with 10 bases between them. The CDR3 spans 13 residues. CDR1 and CDR2 (germline): LNHNV, YYDKDF (reference sequence). This chain's CDR3 is CATSREGGREQYF. The CDR3, as DNA: TGTGCCACCAGCAGAGAAGGTGGGAGAGAGCAGTACTTC. Looking up the rest from reference TRBV15 and TRBJ2-7 gives the full variable domain: DAMVIQNPRYQVTQFGKPVTLSCSQTLNHNVMYWYQQKSSQAPKLLFHYYDKDFNNEADTPDNFQSRRPNTSFCFLDIRSPGLGDTAMYLCATSREGGREQYFGPGTRLTVT.

The V and J genes are TRBV7-6 and TRBJ2-7; tentative D call: TRBD1 (5 bases). The CDR3 sequence is 13 residues long. V lost 3 bases and J 5 bases, leaving 11 bases between the germline ends. The germline V gene has CDR1 SGHVS and CDR2 FNYEAQ. The CDR3 region is CASSFFLGDEQYF. Written as DNA, the CDR3 is TGTGCCAGCAGCTTCTTTTTAGGGGACGAGCAGTACTTC. The full variable domain, in which reference TRBV7-6 and TRBJ2-7 provide the parts outside the CDR3, is GAGVSQSPRYKVTKRGQDVALRCDPISGHVSLYWYRQALGQGPEFLTYFNYEAQQDKSGLPNDRFSAERPEGSISTLTIQRTEQRDSAMYRCASSFFLGDEQYFGPGTRLTVT.

CDR3 sequence reads: CASSLGAGAVGEKLFF. The CDR3 bases are TGTGCCAGCAGTTTGGGGGCAGGGGCGGTCGGTGAAAAACTGTTTTTT. This rearrangement joins TRBV27 to TRBJ1-4; D is possibly TRBD1 (6 bases). The germline V gene has CDR1 MNHEY and CDR2 SMNVEV (reference sequence). CDR3 length: 16 amino acids. V was shortened by 3 bases and J by 7 bases, with 18 bases between the two germline ends.